This T cell receptor (beta chain) is drawn from a study of blood T cell repertoires in COVID-19. Study summary: Samples representing acute and convalescent COVID-19 were sourced from the United States, Italy and Spain. Sample material is recorded as cDNA or gDNA derived from T cells, B-cell-depleted T cells, or PBMCs.

V dropped 4 bases and J dropped 7 bases, with 16 bases sitting between them. The CDR3 consists of 15 residues. CDR1 and CDR2 from the germline V gene are SGHAT and FQDESV (reference sequence). In the original workflow: Quantification of nucleated cells was approximated via reference gene primer amplification. TCRdb's table, derived via immunoSEQ multiplex PCR, lists solely in-frame clones and lacks some. That table gives V, J and clone size, and the DNA gave D and trimming. The top ten hold roughly 2.3% of the sample, which has under 350,000 clones, around 90% seen once. The material sequenced was peripheral blood. The rearrangement joins TRBV11-1 to TRBJ2-2; unclear D gene. The sequence was collected from a man between 50 and 59 years old with acute or convalescent COVID-19. DNA for the CDR3: TGTGCCAGCAGCTACGGTCCCTCCACCGGCGGGGAGCTGTTTTTT. As protein: CASSYGPSTGGELFF.